This note documents a single TCR beta chain sequence. This clone was seen only once. It lacks a known antigen. Nothing much larger sits one base from this clone, and base qualities are not available. Whole blood was collected in K2EDTA tubes by collaborating institutions according to the institutions' own protocols. For TCRbeta analysis, collaborators shipped samples as frozen whole blood, isolated PBMCs, or DNA extracted from either of those sample types. TCRbeta CDR3 regions were amplified from genomic DNA using the immunoSEQ Assay, a bias-controlled multiplex PCR. Per the source publication's procedure: The number of nucleated cells in each sample was estimated from the amplification of reference gene primers within the assay. To quantify the absolute abundance of each unique TCRbeta CDR3 rearrangement, sequence reads were collapsed and filtered. For each sample, productive Simpson clonality was calculated by taking the square root of Simpson's diversity index across productive rearrangements. In TCRdb, the immuneACCESS table is reduced to in-frame sequences with V and J assigned. These tables do not hold every clone; where another copy was compared, an unresolved V gene accounts for under half, and the others remain unexplained. V, J and clone size derive from that table, while D and trimming were established from the DNA sequence. The sample yields around 39,000 clones; over 75% were counted once. Jointly, the top ten make up 25% to 30% of the sample.

This entry belongs to a study of blood T cell repertoires in COVID-19 (dated by TCRdb to about 2020). For the wider study: Samples from collaborators originated in the United States, Italy and Spain and spanned both the acute and convalescent phases of COVID-19. Sample metadata almost always included a de-identified subject ID, COVID-19 status, age in years and sex. Samples were obtained from the ongoing ImmuneRACE study (first 160 participants) and from 950 to 1,500 subjects provided by 6 global collaborators. The repertoires were made available in a free public database intended to serve as a resource for research on the immune response to SARS-CoV-2. Subjects who had been exposed to COVID-19, were actively infected with it, or had recovered from it provided the deeply sampled blood TCRbeta repertoires that made up the dataset. The material from the prospective study consisted of cDNA or gDNA derived from T cells, B-cell-depleted T cells, or PBMCs. HLA class I and class II types, where available, came from metadata supplied by the sample provider rather than from assay-based typing. On the study overall, not on this receptor specifically: The amount of clinical and demographic metadata varied by source and participant and was provided uncurated.

Deletion took 4 bases off V and 2 bases off J, with a span of 9 bases between the germline ends. The germline V gene supplies CDR1 SGDLS and CDR2 YYNGEE. There are 13 amino acids in the CDR3, from cysteine to phenylalanine inclusive. The sequence is cut down to CDR3 DNA, 39 bases in frame from base 1. Material: peripheral blood. The receptor's source is a man aged 80 or over with active or convalescent COVID-19. Recombination joined TRBV9 with TRBJ1-1, with no D gene named confidently. The DNA sequence is given as TGTGCCAGCAGCCGTACATTTAACACTGAAGCTTTCTTT. This translates into CASSRTFNTEAFF.